The clone carrying this TCR beta chain was detected only a few times. Its antigen is not identified. Libraries of TCR beta came from quantitative 5'-RACE with molecular barcodes. TCRdb independently ran MiXCR on the 5' RACE reads; one entry per CDR3 protein. The table records approximately 440,000 distinct CDR3 sequences, over 15% of them present only once. This sample was included in a study of CD8 T cells in ankylosing spondylitis. Study outcomes and limitations: Seemingly distinctive of ankylosing spondylitis blood was a TCR beta motif formed by eight highly homologous variants. Existing reports had already noted some motif variants in reactive arthritis synovial fluid and blood.

Trimming removed 2 bases from V and 0 bases from J, with 7 bases in between. The CDR3 loop spans 13 amino acids. Germline V CDR1 and CDR2: GTSNPN, SVGIG (reference sequence). The chain uses TRBV30 and TRBJ1-1; the D is unclear. Source material: blood, either unsorted or a sorted T cell fraction (not recorded which). The TCR originated in a male donor with ankylosing spondylitis. In nucleotides, the CDR3 is TGTGCCTGGAGTTGGGGAGTGAACACTGAAGCTTTCTTT. Its translation is CAWSWGVNTEAFF.